The 3 T cell receptor beta chains in this list originate from one sample, sequenced in a study of cytomegalovirus exposure and HLA in healthy donors. The repertoire was sequenced with immunoSEQ multiplex PCR; TCRdb's copy has only in-frame clones and lacks some. The sample yields 150,000 to 200,000 clones, nearly 90% seen once. Sequenced material: PBMCs. The receptors were sampled from a man aged 18-30 years in good health and CMV-seropositive.

This chain connects TRBV11-2 to TRBJ2-7; 11 positions match TRBD2. There are 16 residues in the CDR3. The germline V gene has CDR1 SGHAT and CDR2 FQNNGV. With 0 bases clipped from V and 3 bases from J, the junction kept 4 bases outside the gene matches. CDR3 coding DNA: TGTGCCAGCAGCTTAGATCAGCTAGCGGGAGGCTACGAGCAGTACTTC. Translated: CASSLDQLAGGYEQYF. Using reference TRBV11-2 and TRBJ2-7 for the parts outside the CDR3, the full variable domain is EAGVAQSPRYKIIEKRQSVAFWCNPISGHATLYWYQQILGQGPKLLIQFQNNGVVDDSQLPKDRFSAERLKGVDSTLKIQPAKLEDSAVYLCASSLDQLAGGYEQYFGPGTRLTVT.

In DNA, the CDR3 is TGTGCCAGCAGCCTATTGGAGGACACCGGGGAGCTGTTTTTT. This codes for CASSLLEDTGELFF. This sequence joins TRBV11-2 and TRBJ2-2, with D perhaps TRBD2 (5 bases). This CDR3 has 14 amino acids. CDR1 SGHAT and CDR2 FQNNGV come from the germline V gene. V lost 5 bases and J 3 bases, leaving 10 bases between the germline ends.

As to this clone: The junction shows a germline mismatch at one end, possibly a read error. The chain is built from TRBV7-7 and TRBJ2-3; 8 nucleotides align to TRBD2. Per the germline V gene, CDR1 is SSHAT and CDR2 is FNYEAQ (reference sequence). The CDR3 runs to 13 residues. CDR3 coding DNA: TGTGCTAGCAGCTTAGCGGGACTAGAGACGCAGTATTTT. Translation: CASSLAGLETQYF.